The clone carrying this TCR beta chain was detected ten times or more. Its matching antigen is unknown. The data originate from a study of CD8 T cells in ankylosing spondylitis. Study outcomes and limitations: It was reported that disease-linked clones were significantly enriched in matched ankylosing spondylitis synovial fluid. Previously reported in reactive arthritis synovial fluid and blood were some of the motif variants. Relatively rare in peripheral blood, disease-linked clones were also CD8+.

V was clipped by 2 bases and J by 2 bases, with 8 bases between them. Germline assignment: CDR1 MNHEY and CDR2 SVGEGT. The CDR3 contains 14 residues. Generation of TCR beta libraries employed quantitative 5'-RACE incorporating molecular barcodes. MiXCR, run by TCRdb on the 5' RACE reads, gives a single entry per CDR3 protein. The table includes some 120,000 distinct CDR3 sequences, about 13% detected once. The sequenced material came from blood, either unsorted or a sorted T cell fraction (not recorded which). The origin of this receptor is a female donor with ankylosing spondylitis or in good health (not recorded which). V is TRBV6-2 or TRBV6-3 and J is TRBJ2-3; D gene uncertain. Here the CDR3 reads CASSYGRFTDTQYF. CDR3 DNA: TGTGCCAGCAGTTACGGAAGGTTCACAGATACGCAGTATTTT.